The source of this TCR beta chain is a study of blood T cell repertoires in COVID-19. Turning to the study itself: The United States, Italy and Spain were the sources of the acute and convalescent COVID-19 samples. The analysed material was cDNA or gDNA that came from T cells, B-cell-depleted T cells, or PBMCs.

Study processing details: By means of reference gene primer amplification, nucleated cell counts were estimated. Here immunoSEQ multiplex PCR was the method, and the copy in TCRdb shows in-frame clones only, minus some. That table supplies the V and J calls and clone size; D and trimming were determined from the DNA. The sample shows about 220,000 clones, less than 85% of them seen only once. Trimming stripped 5 bases from V and 1 base from J, with 14 bases between. This CDR3 has 16 amino acids. Germline V gene data show CDR1 as SGHTA and CDR2 as FQGTGA. The source of this sequence is a woman in her 70s with acute or convalescent COVID-19. The rearrangement links TRBV7-3 to TRBJ2-2, with D possibly matching TRBD1 (6 bases). Sequenced: peripheral blood. CDR3 DNA: TGTGCCAGCAGCCCGGACAGCTCACAGAACACCGGGGAGCTGTTTTTT. Translated, it gives CASSPDSSQNTGELFF.